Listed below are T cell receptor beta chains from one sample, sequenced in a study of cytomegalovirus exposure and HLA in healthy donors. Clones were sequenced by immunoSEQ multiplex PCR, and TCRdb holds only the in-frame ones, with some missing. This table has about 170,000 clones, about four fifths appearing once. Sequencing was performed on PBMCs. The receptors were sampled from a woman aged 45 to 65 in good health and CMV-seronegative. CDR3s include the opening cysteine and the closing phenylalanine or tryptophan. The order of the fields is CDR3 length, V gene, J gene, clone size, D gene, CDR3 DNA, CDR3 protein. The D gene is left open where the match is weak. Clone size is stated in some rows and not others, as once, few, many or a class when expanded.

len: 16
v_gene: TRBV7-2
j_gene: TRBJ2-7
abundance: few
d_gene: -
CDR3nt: TGTGCCAGCAGCTTAGCGTTGGGGAAGCGGGCCTACGAGCAGTACTTC
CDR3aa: CASSLALGKRAYEQYF

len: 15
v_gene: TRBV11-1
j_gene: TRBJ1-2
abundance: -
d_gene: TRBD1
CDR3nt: TGTGCCAGCAGCCGCGGGACAGGGGAGCACTATGGCTACACCTTC
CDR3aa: CASSRGTGEHYGYTF

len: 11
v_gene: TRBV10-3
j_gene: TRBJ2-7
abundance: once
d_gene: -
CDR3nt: TGTGCCATCACGATCGGCTACGAGCAGTACTTC
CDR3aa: CAITIGYEQYF

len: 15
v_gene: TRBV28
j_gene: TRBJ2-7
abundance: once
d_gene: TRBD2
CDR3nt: TGTGCCAGCACTCCCGGGACTAGCGGTACCTACGAGCAGTACTTC
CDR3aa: CASTPGTSGTYEQYF

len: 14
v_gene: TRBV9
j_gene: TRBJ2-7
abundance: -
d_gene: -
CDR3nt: TGTGCCAGCAGCGTTGGAGGGGCACCCTACGAGCAGTACTTC
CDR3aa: CASSVGGAPYEQYF

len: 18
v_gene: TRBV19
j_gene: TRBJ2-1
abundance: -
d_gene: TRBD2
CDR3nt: TGTGCCAGTAGTAAGGGACTAGCGGAAGCCATTTCCTACAATGAGCAGTTCTTC
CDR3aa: CASSKGLAEAISYNEQFF

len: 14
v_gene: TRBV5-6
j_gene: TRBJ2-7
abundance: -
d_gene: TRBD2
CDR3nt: TGTGCCAGCAGCTGGACTAGTCGAAACTACGAGCAGTACTTC
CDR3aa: CASSWTSRNYEQYF

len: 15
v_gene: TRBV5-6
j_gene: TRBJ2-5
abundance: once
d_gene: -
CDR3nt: -
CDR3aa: CASSLVGTGARGGYF

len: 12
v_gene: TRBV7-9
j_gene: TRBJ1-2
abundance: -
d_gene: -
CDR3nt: TGTGCCAGCATTGGGGGGGGCCCTGGCTACACCTTC
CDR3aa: CASIGGGPGYTF

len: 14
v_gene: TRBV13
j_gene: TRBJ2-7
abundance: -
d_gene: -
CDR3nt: TGTGCCAGCAGCTTAAATAGGGGGGGCGACGAGCAGTACTTC
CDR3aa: CASSLNRGGDEQYF

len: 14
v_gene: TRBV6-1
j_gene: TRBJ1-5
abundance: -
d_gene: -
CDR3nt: TGTGCCAGCAGTGTTTCTATTGGCAATCAGCCCCAGCATTTT
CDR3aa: CASSVSIGNQPQHF

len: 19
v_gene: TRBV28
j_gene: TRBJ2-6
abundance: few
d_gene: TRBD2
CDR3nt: TGTGCCAGCAGTACCACTCGTGGCGGGAGGGGGTCTGGGGCCAACGTCCTGACTTTC
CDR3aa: CASSTTRGGRGSGANVLTF

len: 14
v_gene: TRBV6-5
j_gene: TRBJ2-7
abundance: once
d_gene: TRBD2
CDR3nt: TGTGCCACCACGGGACTAGCGGGAGCCTACGAGCAGTACTTC
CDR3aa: CATTGLAGAYEQYF

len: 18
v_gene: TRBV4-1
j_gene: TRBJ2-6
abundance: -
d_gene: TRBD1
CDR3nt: TGCGCCAGCAGCCTGAGGACAGGGGTGAGCTCTGGGGCCAACGTCCTGACTTTC
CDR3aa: CASSLRTGVSSGANVLTF

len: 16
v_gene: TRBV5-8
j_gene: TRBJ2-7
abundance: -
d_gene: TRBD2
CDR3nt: TGTGCCAGCAGCTCTGGACTAGCGGGGGTATCCTACGAGCAGTACTTC
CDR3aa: CASSSGLAGVSYEQYF

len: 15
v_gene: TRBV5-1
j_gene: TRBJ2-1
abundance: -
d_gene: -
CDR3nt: TGCGCCAGCAGCGCATCGGGAATGGGTAGGAATGAGCAGTTCTTC
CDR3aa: CASSASGMGRNEQFF

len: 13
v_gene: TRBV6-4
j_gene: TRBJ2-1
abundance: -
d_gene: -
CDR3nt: TGTGCCAGCAGTGAGGGAGATAACAATGAGCAGTTCTTC
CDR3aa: CASSEGDNNEQFF

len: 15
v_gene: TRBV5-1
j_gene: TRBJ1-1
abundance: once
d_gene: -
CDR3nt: TGCGCCAGCAGCTTGGTTCAGGGTAAAGGCACTGAAGCTTTCTTT
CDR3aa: CASSLVQGKGTEAFF

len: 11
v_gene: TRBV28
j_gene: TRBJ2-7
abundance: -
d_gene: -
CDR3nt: TGTGCCACCCGTGGGGCGAGGGAGCAGTACTTC
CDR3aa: CATRGAREQYF

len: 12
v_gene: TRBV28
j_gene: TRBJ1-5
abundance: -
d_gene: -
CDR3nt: TGTGCCAGCACCGCGGTGAATCAGCCCCAGCATTTT
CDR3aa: CASTAVNQPQHF

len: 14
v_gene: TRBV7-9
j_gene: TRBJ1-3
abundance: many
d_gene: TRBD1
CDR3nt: TGTGCCAGCAGCTCTTGGACAGGCCCCAAGGGCATATATTTT
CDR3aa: CASSSWTGPKGIYF

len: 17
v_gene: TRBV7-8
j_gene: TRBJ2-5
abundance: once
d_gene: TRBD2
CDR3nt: TGTGCCAGCAGCTCCCTTCCTAGCGGGGGGATCATGGAGACCCAGTACTTC
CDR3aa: CASSSLPSGGIMETQYF

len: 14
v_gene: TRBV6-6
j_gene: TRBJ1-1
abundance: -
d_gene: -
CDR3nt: TGTGCCAGCAGTCCCCCACAGGGGAACACTGAAGCTTTCTTT
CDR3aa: CASSPPQGNTEAFF

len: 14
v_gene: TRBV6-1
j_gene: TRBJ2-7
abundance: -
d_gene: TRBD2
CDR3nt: TGTGCCAGCGCCCTAGCGGGGGGGTCCTACGAGCAGTACTTC
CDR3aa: CASALAGGSYEQYF

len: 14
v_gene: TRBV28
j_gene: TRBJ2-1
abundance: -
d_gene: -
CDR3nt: TGTGCCAGCAGTTTAAGTGGGCTTAACAATGAGCAGTTCTTC
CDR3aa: CASSLSGLNNEQFF

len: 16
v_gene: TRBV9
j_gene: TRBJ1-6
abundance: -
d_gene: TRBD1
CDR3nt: TGTGCCAGCAGACCAGCGACAGGGAGTCCCAATTCACCCCTCCACTTT
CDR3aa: CASRPATGSPNSPLHF

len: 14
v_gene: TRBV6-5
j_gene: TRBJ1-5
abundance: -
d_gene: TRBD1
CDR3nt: TGTGCCAGCAGTCCGGGACAGGGGTCTCAGCCCCAGCATTTT
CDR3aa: CASSPGQGSQPQHF

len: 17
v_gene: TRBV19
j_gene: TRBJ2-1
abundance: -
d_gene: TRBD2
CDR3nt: TGTGCCAGTACCGTAGCGGGGGGGGCCAGCTCCTACAATGAGCAGTTCTTC
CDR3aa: CASTVAGGASSYNEQFF

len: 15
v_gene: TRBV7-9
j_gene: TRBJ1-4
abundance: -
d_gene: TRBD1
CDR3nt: TGTGCCAGCAGCCCAAGACAGGGAAGGGATGAAAAACTGTTTTTT
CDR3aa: CASSPRQGRDEKLFF

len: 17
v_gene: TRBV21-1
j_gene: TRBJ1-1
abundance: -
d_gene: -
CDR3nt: TGTGCCAGCAGCCGACGGACCCAGGACAGTCGGGGCACTGAAGCTTTCTTT
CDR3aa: CASSRRTQDSRGTEAFF

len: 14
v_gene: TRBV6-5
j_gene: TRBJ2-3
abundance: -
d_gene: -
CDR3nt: TGTGCCAGCAGTGGGGACAACGGGGCAGATACGCAGTATTTT
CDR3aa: CASSGDNGADTQYF

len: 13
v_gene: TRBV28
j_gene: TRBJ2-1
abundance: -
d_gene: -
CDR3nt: TGTGCCAGCACACCGGGACAAGGTCCTGAGCAGTTCTTC
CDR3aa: CASTPGQGPEQFF

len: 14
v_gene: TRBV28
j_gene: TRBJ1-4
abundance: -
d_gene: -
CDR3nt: TGTGCCAGCAGTCCTTGGCCCTCCAATGAAAAACTGTTTTTT
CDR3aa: CASSPWPSNEKLFF

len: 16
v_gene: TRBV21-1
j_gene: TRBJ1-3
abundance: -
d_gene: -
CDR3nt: TGTGCCAAGAACTGTAAGGGCAGGGGGCTGCGGAACACCATATATTTT
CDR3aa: CAKNCKGRGLRNTIYF

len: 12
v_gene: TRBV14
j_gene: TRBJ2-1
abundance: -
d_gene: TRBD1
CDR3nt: TGTGCCAGCGCTCGACAGGGTTTGGCACTGTTCTTC
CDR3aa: CASARQGLALFF

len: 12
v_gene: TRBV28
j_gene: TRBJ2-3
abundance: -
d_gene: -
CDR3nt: TGTGCCAGCAGTTTAGGGCGCGATACGCAGTATTTT
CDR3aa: CASSLGRDTQYF

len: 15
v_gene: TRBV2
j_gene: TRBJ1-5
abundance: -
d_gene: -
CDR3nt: TGTGCCAGCAGTACACTGACGAGAGGGAGTCAGCCCCAGCATTTT
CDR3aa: CASSTLTRGSQPQHF

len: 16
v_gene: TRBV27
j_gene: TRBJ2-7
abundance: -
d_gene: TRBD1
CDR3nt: TGTGCCAGCAGTTTATCGGGGGACAGGTCGACCTACGAGCAGTACTTC
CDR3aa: CASSLSGDRSTYEQYF

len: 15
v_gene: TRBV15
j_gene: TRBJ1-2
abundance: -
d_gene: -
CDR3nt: TGTGCCACCAGCAGAGATGTCGCAGCTAACTATGGCTACACCTTC
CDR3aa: CATSRDVAANYGYTF

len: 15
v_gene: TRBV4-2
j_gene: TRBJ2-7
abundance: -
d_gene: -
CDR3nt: TGTGCCAGCAGCTCAGACGACTTTGGCTCCTACGAGCAGTACTTC
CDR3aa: CASSSDDFGSYEQYF

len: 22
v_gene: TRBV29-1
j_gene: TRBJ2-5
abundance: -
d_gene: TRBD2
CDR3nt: TGCAGCGTTGAAGCTGGGACAGGCCATCCGGGACTAGCGGGGAATAGACCGTTGACCCAGTACTTC
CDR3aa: CSVEAGTGHPGLAGNRPLTQYF

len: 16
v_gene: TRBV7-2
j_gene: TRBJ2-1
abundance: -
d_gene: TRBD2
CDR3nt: TGTGCCAGCAGCTTCCAACTAGCGGAGGCCTACAATGAGCAGTTCTTC
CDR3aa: CASSFQLAEAYNEQFF

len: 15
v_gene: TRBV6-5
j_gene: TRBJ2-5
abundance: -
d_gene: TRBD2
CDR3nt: TGTGCCAGCAGGGGCCTAGCGGCGGGTCAAGAGACCCAGTACTTC
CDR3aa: CASRGLAAGQETQYF

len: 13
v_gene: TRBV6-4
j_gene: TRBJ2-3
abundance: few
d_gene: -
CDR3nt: TGTGCCAGCAGTGACTCCGACTCAGATACGCAGTATTTT
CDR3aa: CASSDSDSDTQYF

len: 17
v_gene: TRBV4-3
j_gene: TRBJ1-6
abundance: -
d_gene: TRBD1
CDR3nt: TGCGCCAGCAGCCGAATGGGACAGGGGGGGGGTAATTCACCCCTCCACTTT
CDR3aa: CASSRMGQGGGNSPLHF

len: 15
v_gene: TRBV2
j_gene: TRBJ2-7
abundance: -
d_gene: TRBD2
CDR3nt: TGTGCCAGCAGTGAAGGCCTAGCGGGAGGGTATGAGCAGTACTTC
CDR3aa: CASSEGLAGGYEQYF

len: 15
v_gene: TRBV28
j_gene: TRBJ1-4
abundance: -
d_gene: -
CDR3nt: TGTGCCAGCAGTCCGAGGGGGGGAGGGCTGGAAAAACTGTTTTTT
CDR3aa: CASSPRGGGLEKLFF

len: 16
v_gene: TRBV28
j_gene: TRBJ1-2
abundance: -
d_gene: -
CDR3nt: TGTGCCAGCAGTTTCGTCGACCTACCGGGACTGGGTGGCTACACCTTC
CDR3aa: CASSFVDLPGLGGYTF

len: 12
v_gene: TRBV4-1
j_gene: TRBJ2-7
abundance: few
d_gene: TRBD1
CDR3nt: TGCGCCAGCAGCCAAGAGGGGACAGTGCAGTACTTC
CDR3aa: CASSQEGTVQYF

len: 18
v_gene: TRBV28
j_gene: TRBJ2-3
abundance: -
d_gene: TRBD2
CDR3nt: TGTGCCAGCAGTTCGATCCGACTAGCGGGGGGGGGCACAGATACGCAGTATTTT
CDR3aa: CASSSIRLAGGGTDTQYF

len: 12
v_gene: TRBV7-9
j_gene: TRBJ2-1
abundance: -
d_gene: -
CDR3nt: TGTGCCAGCAGCTCAGACTCCTTAGAGCAGTTCTTC
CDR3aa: CASSSDSLEQFF

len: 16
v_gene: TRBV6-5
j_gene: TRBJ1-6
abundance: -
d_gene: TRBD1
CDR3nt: TGTGCCAGCAGTTACTCGGGCAGGTCAGGGGGTTCACCCCTCCACTTT
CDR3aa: CASSYSGRSGGSPLHF